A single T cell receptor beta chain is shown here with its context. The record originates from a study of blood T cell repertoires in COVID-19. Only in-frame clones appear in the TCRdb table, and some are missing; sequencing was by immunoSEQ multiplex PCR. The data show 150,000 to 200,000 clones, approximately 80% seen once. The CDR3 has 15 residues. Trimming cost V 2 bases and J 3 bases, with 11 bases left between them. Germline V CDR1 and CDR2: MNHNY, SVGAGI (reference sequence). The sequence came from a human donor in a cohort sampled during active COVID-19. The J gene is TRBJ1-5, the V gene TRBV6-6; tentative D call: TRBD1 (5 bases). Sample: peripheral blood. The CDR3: CASSYLTGHNQPQHF. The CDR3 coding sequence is TGTGCCAGCAGTTACCTTACAGGTCACAATCAGCCCCAGCATTTT.